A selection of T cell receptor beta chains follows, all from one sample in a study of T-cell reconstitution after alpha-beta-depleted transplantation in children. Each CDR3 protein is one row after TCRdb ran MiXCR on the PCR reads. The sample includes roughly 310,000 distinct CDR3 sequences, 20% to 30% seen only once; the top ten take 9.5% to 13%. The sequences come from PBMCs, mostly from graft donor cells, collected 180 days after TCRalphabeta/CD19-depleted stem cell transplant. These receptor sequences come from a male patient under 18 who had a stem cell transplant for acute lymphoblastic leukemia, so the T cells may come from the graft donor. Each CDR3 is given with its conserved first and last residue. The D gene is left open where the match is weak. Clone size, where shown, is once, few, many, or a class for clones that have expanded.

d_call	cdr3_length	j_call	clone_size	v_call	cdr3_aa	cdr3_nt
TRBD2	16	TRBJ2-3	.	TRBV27	CASSLYLGGRADTQYF	TGTGCCAGCAGTTTATATTTGGGCGGGAGAGCAGATACGCAGTATTTT
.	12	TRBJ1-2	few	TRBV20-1	CSVSPGYYGYTF	TGCAGTGTTAGCCCAGGGTACTATGGCTACACCTTC
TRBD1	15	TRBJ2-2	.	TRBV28	CASRRTGGNTGELFF	TGTGCCAGCCGCAGGACAGGGGGCAACACCGGGGAGCTGTTTTTT
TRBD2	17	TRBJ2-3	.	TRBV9	CASSVEGTSGSTDTQYF	TGTGCCAGCAGCGTAGAGGGGACTAGCGGGAGCACAGATACGCAGTATTTT
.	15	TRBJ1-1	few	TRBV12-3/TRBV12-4	CASSASIGLGTEAFF	TGTGCCAGCAGTGCCTCAATTGGCCTTGGGACTGAAGCTTTCTTT
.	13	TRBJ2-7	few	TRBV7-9	CASSLPASYEQYF	TGTGCCAGCAGCTTACCGGCCTCCTACGAGCAGTACTTC
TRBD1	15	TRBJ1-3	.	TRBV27	CASSRTGRSGNTIYF	TGTGCCAGCAGCCGGACAGGGCGCTCTGGAAACACCATATATTTT
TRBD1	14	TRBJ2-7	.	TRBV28	CASSLFDRGYEQYF	TGTGCCAGCAGTTTATTCGACAGGGGATACGAGCAGTACTTC
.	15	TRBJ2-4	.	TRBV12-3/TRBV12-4	CASSSWTEAKNIQYF	TGTGCCAGCAGTTCTTGGACCGAAGCCAAAAACATTCAGTACTTC
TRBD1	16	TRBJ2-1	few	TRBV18	CASSPPQGLRYNEQFF	TGTGCCAGCTCACCACCACAGGGGCTCAGATACAATGAGCAGTTCTTC
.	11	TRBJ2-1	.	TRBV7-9	CASSHGQEQFF	TGTGCCAGCAGCCATGGACAGGAGCAGTTCTTC
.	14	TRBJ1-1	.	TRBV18	CASSPRAMGTEAFF	TGTGCCAGCTCACCACGGGCGATGGGCACTGAAGCTTTCTTT
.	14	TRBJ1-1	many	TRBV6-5	CASSYSTVGAEAFF	TGTGCCAGCAGTTACTCAACGGTGGGGGCCGAAGCTTTCTTT
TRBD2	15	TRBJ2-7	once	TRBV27	CASSLSGTSFYEQCF	TGTGCCAGCAGTTTATCGGGGACTAGCTTCTACGAGCAGTGCTTC
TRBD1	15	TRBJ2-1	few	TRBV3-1	CASSQGTRGLNEQFF	TGTGCCAGCAGCCAAGGAACCAGGGGGCTGAATGAGCAGTTCTTC
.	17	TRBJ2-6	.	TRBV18	CASSMVTGDSGANVLTF	TGTGCCAGCTCAATGGTAACGGGCGACTCTGGGGCCAACGTCCTGACTTTC
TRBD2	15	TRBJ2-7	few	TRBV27	CASSFNLAGGYEQYF	TGTGCCAGCAGTTTTAACCTAGCGGGAGGCTACGAGCAGTACTTC
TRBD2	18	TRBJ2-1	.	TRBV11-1	CASSRTSGRAIPYNEQFF	TGTGCCAGCAGCCGGACTAGCGGGAGGGCCATACCCTACAATGAGCAGTTCTTC
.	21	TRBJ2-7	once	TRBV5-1	CASSFPPREGWGSQRAFEQYF	TGCGCCAGCAGCTTCCCCCCCCGAGAGGGCTGGGGAAGCCAACGCGCCTTCGAGCAGTACTTC
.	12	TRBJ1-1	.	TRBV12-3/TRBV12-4	CASSLEAYVAFF	TGTGCCAGCAGTTTAGAGGCGTACGTAGCTTTCTTT
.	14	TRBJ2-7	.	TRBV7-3	CASSPSGSPYEQYF	TGTGCCAGCAGCCCGAGCGGGTCCCCCTACGAGCAGTACTTC
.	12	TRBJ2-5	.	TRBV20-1	CSAIGVGETQYF	TGCAGTGCTATAGGAGTGGGAGAGACCCAGTACTTC
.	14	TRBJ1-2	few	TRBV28	CASSHDWGAEGYTF	TGTGCCAGCAGTCACGATTGGGGGGCGGAGGGCTACACCTTC
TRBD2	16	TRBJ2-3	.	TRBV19	CASSKTSGRFQDTQYF	TGTGCCAGTAGCAAAACTAGCGGGAGGTTCCAAGATACGCAGTATTTT
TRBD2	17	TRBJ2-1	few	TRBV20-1	CSAREYVLGEGVYEQFF	TGCAGTGCTAGAGAGTACGTCCTCGGGGAGGGAGTCTATGAGCAGTTCTTC
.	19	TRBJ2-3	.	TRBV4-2	CASSQPRTNPIPGTDTQYF	TGTGCCAGCAGCCAACCCAGGACTAACCCCATCCCGGGAACAGATACGCAGTATTTT
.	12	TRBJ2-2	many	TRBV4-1	CASSLTTGELFF	TGCGCCAGCAGCCTAACGACCGGGGAGCTGTTTTTT
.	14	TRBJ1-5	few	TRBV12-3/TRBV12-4	CASSLRIDNQPQHF	TGTGCCAGCAGTTTAAGGATTGACAATCAGCCCCAGCATTTT
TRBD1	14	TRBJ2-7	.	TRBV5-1	CTSSLGDSSYEQYF	TGCACCAGCAGCTTAGGGGACAGCTCCTACGAGCAGTACTTC
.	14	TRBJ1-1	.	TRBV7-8	CASSLGGLNTEAFF	TGTGCCAGCAGCTTAGGGGGGTTGAACACTGAAGCTTTCTTT
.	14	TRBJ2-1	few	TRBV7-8	CASSLDSNYNEQFF	TGTGCCAGCAGCTTAGATTCTAACTACAATGAGCAGTTCTTC
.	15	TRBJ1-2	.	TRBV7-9	CASSFGAASLYGYTF	TGTGCCAGCAGCTTTGGGGCGGCTTCCCTCTATGGCTACACCTTC
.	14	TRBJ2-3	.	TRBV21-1	CASMTGQGPDTQYF	TGTGCCAGCATGACGGGACAGGGACCCGATACGCAGTATTTT
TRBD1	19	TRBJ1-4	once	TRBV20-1	CSAPRDREGQWRTNEKLFF	TGCAGTGCTCCCCGGGACAGGGAGGGCCAGTGGAGAACTAATGAAAAACTGTTTTTT
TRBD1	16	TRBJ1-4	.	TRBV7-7	CASPAGDRETNEKLFF	TGTGCCAGCCCCGCAGGGGACAGGGAGACTAATGAAAAACTGTTTTTT
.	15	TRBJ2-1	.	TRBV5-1	CASSYGDRGPIEQFF	TGCGCCAGCAGCTACGGGGACCGTGGGCCGATTGAGCAGTTCTTC
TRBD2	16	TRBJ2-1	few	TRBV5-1	CASSLGRGATGDEQFF	TGCGCCAGCAGCTTGGGGCGGGGGGCTACGGGCGATGAGCAGTTCTTC
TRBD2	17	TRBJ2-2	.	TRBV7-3	CASSLNRLAVNTGELFF	TGTGCCAGCAGCTTAAACCGACTAGCGGTTAACACCGGGGAGCTGTTTTTT
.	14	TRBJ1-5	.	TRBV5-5	CASSLRYSNQPQHF	TGTGCCAGCAGCTTAAGGTATAGCAATCAGCCCCAGCATTTT
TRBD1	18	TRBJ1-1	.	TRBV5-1	CASSDRRWTGRTNTEAFF	TGCGCCAGCAGCGACCGCAGGTGGACAGGGAGGACGAACACTGAAGCTTTCTTT